These 10 T cell receptor beta chains came from one sample sequenced in a study of cytomegalovirus exposure and HLA in healthy donors. The PCR had 60 Vbeta and 13 Jbeta primers. Clones were read by immunoSEQ multiplex PCR, and TCRdb kept only the in-frame ones, dropping some. This sample's table has about 190,000 clones. The material sequenced was PBMCs. Receptors were obtained from a man younger than 45 in good health and CMV-seronegative.

The chain couples TRBV19 to TRBJ1-5, with D possibly TRBD1 on 5 matching bases. CDR3 length equals 16 residues. The V gene lost 3 bases and the J gene lost 4 bases, with 16 bases spanning the gap. Germline CDR1 and CDR2: LNHDA and SQIVND (reference sequence). DNA for the CDR3: TGTGCCAGTAGTATGAGTTGGCAGGGTAGGAATCAGCCCCAGCATTTT. Translated, it gives CASSMSWQGRNQPQHF.

V and J are TRBV2 and TRBJ2-6, with a weak D call TRBD2 (6 bases). V gave up 6 bases and J gave up 1 base, with 16 bases separating them. This CDR3 is built from 17 residues. Looked up from germline, CDR1 is SNHLY and CDR2 is FYNNEI. The CDR3 here is CASRRAQEGSGANVLTF. The CDR3 DNA follows: TGTGCCAGCAGGAGGGCTCAGGAGGGATCTGGGGCCAACGTCCTGACTTTC.

This chain links TRBV19 with TRBJ2-1; maybe TRBD2 (6 bases). Germline loops: CDR1 LNHDA, CDR2 SQIVND (reference sequence). V was trimmed by 3 bases and J by 8 bases, leaving 8 bases between them. This CDR3 region has 12 residues. The CDR3 sequence: CASSIWGDEQFF. The CDR3 DNA is TGTGCCAGTAGTATTTGGGGGGATGAGCAGTTCTTC.

The chain's CDR3 is CASSPPTGRMNTEAFF. The CDR3 DNA sequence: TGTGCCAGCAGCCCCCCCACAGGGCGGATGAACACTGAAGCTTTCTTT. The chain recombines TRBV7-2 with TRBJ1-1; D possibly corresponds to TRBD1 (6 bases). Trimming pared 5 bases from V and 0 bases from J, leaving 16 bases between. CDR1 is SGHTA, CDR2 FQGNSA, per germline. CDR3 size: 16 residues. The full variable domain, completed using reference TRBV7-2 and TRBJ1-1, is GAGVSQSPSNKVTEKGKDVELRCDPISGHTALYWYRQSLGQGLEFLIYFQGNSAPDKSGLPSDRFSAERTGGSVSTLTIQRTQQEDSAVYLCASSPPTGRMNTEAFFGQGTRLTVV.

The rearrangement joins TRBV7-2 to TRBJ1-5; a weak D match, TRBD1 (5 bases). This CDR3 has 15 residues. Trimming stripped 1 base from V and 0 bases from J, with 7 bases between. Germline CDR1 reads SGHTA; CDR2 reads FQGNSA. CDR3 in DNA: TGTGCCAGCAGCTTAGTAGGGGTTAGCAATCAGCCCCAGCATTTT. Translating gives CASSLVGVSNQPQHF.

This chain connects TRBV19 to TRBJ1-4, with 9 nucleotides matching TRBD1. The V segment lost 6 bases and the J segment 5 bases; nucleotides outside the gene matches: 7. CDR1 is LNHDA, CDR2 SQIVND, per germline (reference sequence). This CDR3 region has 15 residues. CDR3 region: CASRGQGRRNEKLFF. The DNA of the CDR3 is TGTGCCAGTAGGGGACAGGGTAGGCGAAATGAAAAACTGTTTTTT. Full variable domain (missing parts from reference TRBV19 and TRBJ1-4): DGGITQSPKYLFRKEGQNVTLSCEQNLNHDAMYWYRQDPGQGLRLIYYSQIVNDFQKGDIAEGYSVSREKKESFPLTVTSAQKNPTAFYLCASRGQGRRNEKLFFGSGTQLSVL.

With respect to this clone: Other nucleotide sequences from this sample produce the same CDR3. The chain carries TRBV25-1 and TRBJ2-6, with TRBD1 matching over 8 bases. The germline V gene has CDR1 MGHDK and CDR2 SYGVNS. The CDR3 is 18 residues long. The trim removed 6 bases at V and 4 bases at J, leaving 14 bases unmatched. CDR3 in amino acids: CASRKNRGEASGANVLTF. The CDR3 DNA reads as TGTGCCAGCAGAAAGAACAGGGGGGAAGCCTCCGGGGCCAACGTCCTGACTTTC. Using reference TRBV25-1 and TRBJ2-6 for the parts outside the CDR3, the full variable domain is EADIYQTPRYLVIGTGKKITLECSQTMGHDKMYWYQQDPGMELHLIHYSYGVNSTEKGDLSSESTVSRIRTEHFPLTLESARPSHTSQYLCASRKNRGEASGANVLTFGAGSRLTVL.

CDR3 sequence: CASSLLAGGPYEQYF. The CDR3 nucleotides are TGTGCCAGTAGCCTACTAGCGGGAGGACCCTACGAGCAGTACTTC. J is TRBJ2-7 and V is TRBV19; 12 nucleotides line up with TRBD2. Germline trimming cut 6 bases from V and 2 bases from J; bases unmatched to any gene: 5. The CDR3 loop spans 15 amino acids. The germline gives CDR1 LNHDA, CDR2 SQIVND (reference sequence).

The gene calls are TRBV10-1 and TRBJ2-2; TRBD2 aligns across 16 bases. Germline V gene sequence: CDR1 WNHNN, CDR2 SYGVQD (reference sequence). The J segment lost 7 bases and the V segment lost 0 bases, leaving 11 bases of the junction unmatched. This CDR3 contains 20 residues. CDR3 loop: CASSESRGLAGGPNGGELFF. The CDR3, as DNA: TGCGCCAGCAGTGAGTCTAGGGGACTAGCGGGGGGGCCGAACGGCGGGGAGCTGTTTTTT.

V is TRBV27 and J is TRBJ2-7; a possible D gene is TRBD1 (6 bases). V was shortened by 8 bases and J by 5 bases, with 16 bases between the two germline ends. The CDR3 loop spans 13 amino acids. CDR1 MNHEY and CDR2 SMNVEV come from the germline V gene (reference sequence). The CDR3, as DNA: TGTGCCAGCCGAACCTACAGGGTCCACGAGCAGTACTTC. Amino acids: CASRTYRVHEQYF.